These T cell receptor beta chains were read from a single sample in a study of T cells in localized non-small cell lung cancer. The assay was immunoSEQ multiplex PCR, and TCRdb's table has in-frame clones only and misses some. The table shows more than 15,000 clones, with roughly 84% occurring only once. The specimen was peripheral blood, collected before any cancer treatment. The receptors originated from a male donor older than 55 with stage I lung adenocarcinoma. Both conserved end residues are part of each CDR3. Fields, in order: clone size, CDR3 length, V gene, J gene, D gene, CDR3 protein, CDR3 DNA. D genes are given only for firm matches. Expanded clones are given a class, and other clones once, few, many or no size at all.

>NA|14|TRBV5-1|TRBJ2-5|NA
CASSLAGDGETQYF
TGCGCCAGCAGCTTAGCGGGTGATGGGGAGACCCAGTACTTC
>NA|14|TRBV7-9|TRBJ2-2|NA
CASSLAQYTGELFF
TGTGCCAGCAGCTTAGCCCAGTACACCGGGGAGCTGTTTTTT
>NA|15|TRBV18|TRBJ2-1|NA
CASSSARASYNEQFF
TGTGCCAGCTCATCGGCCAGGGCCTCCTACAATGAGCAGTTCTTC
>NA|14|TRBV11-2|TRBJ2-7|NA
CASSRGGGGYEQYF
TGTGCCAGCAGCCGGGGAGGGGGTGGCTACGAGCAGTACTTC
>NA|17|TRBV22-1|TRBJ2-6|NA
CPGSTISEQSRANVLTF
TGTCCTGGGAGTACAATAAGCGAACAAAGTCGGGCCAACGTCCTGACTTTC
>NA|18|TRBV28|TRBJ1-2|NA
CASSSAGNSPQANYGYTF
TGTGCCAGCAGTTCGGCAGGGAACTCTCCACAAGCTAACTATGGCTACACCTTC
>NA|12|TRBV18|TRBJ2-5|TRBD1
CASSGQQETQYF
TGTGCCAGCTCGGGACAGCAAGAGACCCAGTACTTC
>NA|13|TRBV30|TRBJ1-5|NA
CAWSVGGDQPQHF
TGTGCCTGGAGTGTAGGGGGGGACCAGCCCCAGCATTTT
>NA|15|TRBV12-2|TRBJ1-5|NA
CASRFVGPKNQPQHF
TGTGCAAGTCGTTTCGTGGGCCCTAAAAATCAGCCCCAGCATTTT
>few|15|TRBV18|TRBJ1-3|NA
CASSLGRMSGNTIYF
TGTGCCAGCTCACTAGGCAGGATGTCCGGAAACACCATATATTTT
>NA|14|TRBV7-2|TRBJ2-5|TRBD2
CASSRGGVGETQYF
TGTGCCAGCAGCCGCGGGGGGGTCGGGGAGACCCAGTACTTC
>NA|17|TRBV14|TRBJ2-1|TRBD2
CASSQARGLAGFNEQFF
TGTGCCAGCAGCCAAGCGAGGGGGCTAGCGGGGTTTAATGAGCAGTTCTTC
>once|14|TRBV29-1|TRBJ2-3|TRBD2
CSVDLAGVVDTQYF
TGCAGCGTTGATCTAGCGGGAGTGGTAGATACGCAGTATTTT
>NA|15|TRBV27|TRBJ2-7|TRBD2
CASSPYSGGRDEQYF
TGTGCCAGCAGTCCATATAGCGGGGGGCGTGACGAGCAGTACTTC
>NA|15|TRBV4-1|TRBJ1-1|NA
CASSQLVKVNTEAFF
TGCGCCAGCAGCCAATTGGTAAAAGTGAACACTGAAGCTTTCTTT
>NA|10|TRBV11-2|TRBJ2-1|NA
CASSSNEQFF
TGTGCCAGCAGCTCCAATGAGCAGTTCTTC